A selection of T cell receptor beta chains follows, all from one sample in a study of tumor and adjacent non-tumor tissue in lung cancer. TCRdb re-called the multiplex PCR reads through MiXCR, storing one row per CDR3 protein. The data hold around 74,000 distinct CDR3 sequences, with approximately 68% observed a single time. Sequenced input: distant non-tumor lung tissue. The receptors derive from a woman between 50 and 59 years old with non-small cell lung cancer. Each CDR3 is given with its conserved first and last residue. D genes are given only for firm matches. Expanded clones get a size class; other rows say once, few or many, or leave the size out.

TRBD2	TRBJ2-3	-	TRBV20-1	TGCAGTGCTAGAACAGGACTAGCGGGAGCCCCAACAATGACGCAGTATTTT	CSARTGLAGAPTMTQYF
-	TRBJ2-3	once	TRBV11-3	TGTGCCAGCAGCTGGCATGTGACAGATATGCAGTATTTT	CASSWHVTDMQYF
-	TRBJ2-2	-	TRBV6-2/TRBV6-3	TGTGCCAGCAGTTACCCCGCGGAGAGGGAGAACACCGGGGAGCTGTTTTTT	CASSYPAERENTGELFF
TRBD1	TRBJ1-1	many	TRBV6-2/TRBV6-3	TGTGCCAGCAGAGAAGGGGACAGCGGAGATTTCTTT	CASREGDSGDFF
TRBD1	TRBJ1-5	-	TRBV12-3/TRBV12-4	TGTGCCAGCGGTTTGACAGGGGGGGTCGGACAGTCCCAGCATTTT	CASGLTGGVGQSQHF
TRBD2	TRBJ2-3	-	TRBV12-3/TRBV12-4	TGTACTAGCAGTTTAAGGCGCGGGGGTGGCACAGATACGCAGTATTTT	CTSSLRRGGGTDTQYF
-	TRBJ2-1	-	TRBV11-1	TGTGCCAACAGATCGTGGGGCAGGGGCCTGCTTGCTTCTGAGCAGTTTTTC	CANRSWGRGLLASEQFF
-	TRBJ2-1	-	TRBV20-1	TGCAGTGCTTACGGGACTTACAATGAGCAGTTCTTC	CSAYGTYNEQFF
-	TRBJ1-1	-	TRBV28	TGTGCCAGCAGTGGGAACCGGGACATAGCTTCCTTT	CASSGNRDIASF
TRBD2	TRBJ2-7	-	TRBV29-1	TGCAGCGTAGGGGGACTAGCGGGTTTCGCCTACGAGTACTACTTC	CSVGGLAGFAYEYYF
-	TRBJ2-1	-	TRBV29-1	TGCAGCGTTGAAGAGAGCAGGGACTCCTACAATGAGCAGTTCTTC	CSVEESRDSYNEQFF
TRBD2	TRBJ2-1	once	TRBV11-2	TGTGCCAGTAGCCGGATGACACTAGCGGAGGACAATGAGCAGTTCTTC	CASSRMTLAEDNEQFF
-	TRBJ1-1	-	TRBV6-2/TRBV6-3	TGTGCCAGAAGTGGTGACAGGAGCGGGTGCACTGAAGCTTTCTTT	CARSGDRSGCTEAFF
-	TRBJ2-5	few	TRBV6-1	TGTGCCAACAGTGAAATACGGGCGGAGACCCAGTACTTC	CANSEIRAETQYF
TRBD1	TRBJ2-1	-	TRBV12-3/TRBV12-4	TGTGCCAGCAGTTTAGGGGGACAGCCGCCTTCCCACAATGAGCAGTTCTTC	CASSLGGQPPSHNEQFF
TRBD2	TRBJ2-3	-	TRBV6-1	TGTGCCAGCAGTGACCGTGGTAGCGGGGGTTCTGCAGATATGAAGTATTTT	CASSDRGSGGSADMKYF
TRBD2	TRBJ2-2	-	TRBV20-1	TGCAATTCTAGACACACTAGCGGGACAGACACCGGGGAGCCGTTTTTT	CNSRHTSGTDTGEPFF
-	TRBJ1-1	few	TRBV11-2	TGTGCTAGCAGCCCCGGGGCAGAGAACACTGAAGCTCTCTTT	CASSPGAENTEALF
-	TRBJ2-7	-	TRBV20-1	TGCAGTGCTAGCCGAGAAGGGACGGGCTACGAGCACTATTTC	CSASREGTGYEHYF
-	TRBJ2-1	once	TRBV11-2	TGTGCCAGCAGCTTAGGACGTGCCCCCTACAATGAGCAGTTCTTT	CASSLGRAPYNEQFF
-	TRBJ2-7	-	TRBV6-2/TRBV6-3	TGTGCCAGCAGCTCACTATTTTCCCACGAGCAGTACTTC	CASSSLFSHEQYF
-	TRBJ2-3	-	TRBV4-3	TGCGCCAGCAACCAGGGGCCTTTCACAGATACACAGTATTTT	CASNQGPFTDTQYF
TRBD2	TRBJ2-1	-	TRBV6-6	TGTGTCATCAATGGACTAGCGGGAGTGAGTGGGTTCTTC	CVINGLAGVSGFF
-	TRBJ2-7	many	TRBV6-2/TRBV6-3	TGTGCCAGCAGTTACAGGGGCTACGAGCAGTACTTC	CASSYRGYEQYF
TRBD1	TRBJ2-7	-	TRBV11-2	TGTGCCAGCGGCTTGGGACAGTTCTCGTCCGAGCTGTACTTC	CASGLGQFSSELYF
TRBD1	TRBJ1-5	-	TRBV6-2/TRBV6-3	TGTGCTGGCAGTCCCGGGACAGGGATCAATCAGCCCCAGCATTTT	CAGSPGTGINQPQHF
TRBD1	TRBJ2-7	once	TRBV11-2	TGTGCCAGCAGCTTAGCCCCCGGGACAGATAACGAGCGGTACTTC	CASSLAPGTDNERYF
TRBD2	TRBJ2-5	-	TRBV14	TGTGCCGGCAACCAGCGGGAGGGTGAGACCCAGTACTTC	CAGNQREGETQYF
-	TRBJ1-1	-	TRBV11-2	TGTGCCAGCAGCTTAGCCCCTGGCGGGATATTGAACACTGAAGTTTTCTTT	CASSLAPGGILNTEVFF
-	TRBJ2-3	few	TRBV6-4	TGTGCCAGCAGTGGAGACATAGGGAACACAGATACGCAGTATTTT	CASSGDIGNTDTQYF
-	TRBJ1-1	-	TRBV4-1	TGCGCCAGCATCCATGTCCATAACCAGAGCACTGAAGCTTTCTTT	CASIHVHNQSTEAFF
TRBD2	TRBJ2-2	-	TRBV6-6	TGTGCCAGCATTCTGGGACTAGCGGGAGGAGCCGGGGAGCTGTTATTT	CASILGLAGGAGELLF
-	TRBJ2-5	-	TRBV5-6	TGTGCCAGCAGTGTAGGGGCTTCAGAGATCCAGTATTTC	CASSVGASEIQYF
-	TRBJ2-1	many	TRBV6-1	TGTGCCAGCTTCGACGGATACAATGAGCAGTTCTTC	CASFDGYNEQFF
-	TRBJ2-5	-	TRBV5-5	TGTGCCAGCAGCTTGCGCTTTGAGACCCAATACTTC	CASSLRFETQYF
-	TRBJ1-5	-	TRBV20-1	TGCAGTACTATGCCCCCCCACGGGGGCAATCAGCCCCAGCATTTT	CSTMPPHGGNQPQHF
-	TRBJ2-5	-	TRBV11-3	TGTGCCAGCAGCATGGCACTATACCAAGAGACCCAGTACTTC	CASSMALYQETQYF
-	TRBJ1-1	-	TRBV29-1	TGCAGCGTTGAACGACTAAAGAACACTGAAGCTCTCTTT	CSVERLKNTEALF
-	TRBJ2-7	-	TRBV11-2	TGTACCAGCAGCTTAACCCTTTGGAACGATGATCAGTACTTC	CTSSLTLWNDDQYF
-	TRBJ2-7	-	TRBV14	TGTGCCAGCAGCCAAGTTCACAGGACCGAAAATGTTTACGAGCAGCACTTC	CASSQVHRTENVYEQHF
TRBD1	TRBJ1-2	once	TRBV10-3	TGTGCTATCAGTGATGGACAGGGCTATGGCTACACCTTC	CAISDGQGYGYTF
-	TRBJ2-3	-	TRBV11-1	TGCGCCAGCAGCATAGCTATGGGGGCTGATACGCACTATTTT	CASSIAMGADTHYF
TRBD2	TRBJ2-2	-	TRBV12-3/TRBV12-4	TGTGCCAGCACCGGGACTAGCGGGAGTGCAGGGGGGCCGTTTTTT	CASTGTSGSAGGPFF
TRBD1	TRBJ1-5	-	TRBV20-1	TGCAATGCTAGGCGGGACAGGGGTTGGCGTGATCAGCTCCAGCATTTT	CNARRDRGWRDQLQHF
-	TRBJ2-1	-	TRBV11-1	TGTGACAGCGGCATACCTCCGCTGGATGAGCAGTTCTTC	CDSGIPPLDEQFF
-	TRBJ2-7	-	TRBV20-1	TGCAGTGCTGTTGGGGACAAGCACGGGCGGTACTTC	CSAVGDKHGRYF
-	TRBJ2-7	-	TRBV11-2	TGTGGCAGCAGCTTAGCCGCTGAGTACGAGGAGTACTTC	CGSSLAAEYEEYF
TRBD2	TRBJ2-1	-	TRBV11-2	TGTGCCAGTAGCTTAACAGCTTCTAGCGGGAGTATCAATGAGCAGCTCTTC	CASSLTASSGSINEQLF
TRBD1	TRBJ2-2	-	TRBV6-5	TGCGCCAGTAGAACAAGACTGGGGACAGAAAACACCGGGGAGCTGCTTTTT	CASRTRLGTENTGELLF
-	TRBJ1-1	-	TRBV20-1	TGCAGTGCCTCGTCCGGGATAGGTCGTAGGAGTGCTTTCTTT	CSASSGIGRRSAFF
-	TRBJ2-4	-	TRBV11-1	TGTGCCAGCAGCCGAAGTCCGGCCAAAGACATTAAGTACTTC	CASSRSPAKDIKYF
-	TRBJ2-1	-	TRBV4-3	TGCGCCAGCAGTCAAGATGGGGGAAGACACAATGAGCAGTTGTTC	CASSQDGGRHNEQLF
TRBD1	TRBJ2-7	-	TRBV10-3	TGTTCCATCAGTGAGTCGGACGGGACAGGGAACTACGAGCAGTACTTC	CSISESDGTGNYEQYF
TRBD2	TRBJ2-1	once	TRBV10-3	TGTGCCATCAGACAGACTAGCGGAACGAACAATGAGCAGATCTTC	CAIRQTSGTNNEQIF
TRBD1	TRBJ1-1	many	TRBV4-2	TGTGCCAGCAGCCCCCCGGACAGGGTGAACACTGAAGCTTTCTTT	CASSPPDRVNTEAFF
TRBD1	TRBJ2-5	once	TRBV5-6	TGTGCCAGCAGCTTCATACAGGGGGCCTACCACCAAGAGACCCAGTACTTC	CASSFIQGAYHQETQYF
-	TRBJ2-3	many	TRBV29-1	TGCAGCGTTGTACAGCATACGCAGTATTTT	CSVVQHTQYF